A single sample is the source of the 26 T cell receptor beta chains below, sequenced in a study of Graves' ophthalmopathy and Graves' hyperthyroidism. Investigators amplified TCR beta CDR3 regions from RNA transcripts. Second-round multiplex PCR came after first-round RT-PCR with HTBI primers. TCRdb redid the calling of the multiplex PCR reads with MiXCR, one entry per CDR3 protein. The sample has about 700,000 distinct CDR3 sequences; 35% to 50% are singletons. Source material: peripheral blood. These receptors were collected from an adult man with Graves' ophthalmopathy.

The chain links TRBV7-2 to TRBJ2-6; possible D gene TRBD2, 6 bases. The germline V and J ends were trimmed by 2 bases and 16 bases, with 18 bases remaining between them. This CDR3 is built from 14 residues. The germline V gene encodes CDR1 SGHTA and CDR2 FQGNSA. The CDR3 region is CASSLLGGAGELTF. The CDR3 region has the DNA TGTGCCAGCAGCTTACTAGGAGGGGCCGGGGAGCTGACTTTC. Together with reference TRBV7-2 and TRBJ2-6, the CDR3 gives the full variable domain: GAGVSQSPSNKVTEKGKDVELRCDPISGHTALYWYRQSLGQGLEFLIYFQGNSAPDKSGLPSDRFSAERTGGSVSTLTIQRTQQEDSAVYLCASSLLGGAGELTFGAGSRLTVL.

As concerns this clonotype: One junction end disagrees with the germline gene, perhaps due to a read error. The chain has TRBV10-3 and TRBJ2-7; TRBD1 matches at 7 bases. This CDR3 comprises 14 residues. Germline values: CDR1 ENHRY, CDR2 SYGVKD. This CDR3 is CASSSDRRLYERYF. Written as DNA, the CDR3 is TGTGCCAGCAGTTCGGACAGGCGTCTGTACGAGCGGTACTTC.

The chain uses TRBV20-1 and TRBJ2-5; 12 positions agree with TRBD2. J was trimmed by 1 base and V by 1 base; bases with no gene match: 4. Germline V CDR1 and CDR2: DFQATT, SNEGSKA (reference sequence). CDR3 size: 16 residues. The CDR3 DNA reads as TGCAGTGCTAGAGTCCCTAGCGGGGGGGCCCAAGAGACCCAGTACTTC. This encodes CSARVPSGGAQETQYF.

The chain joins TRBV20-1 to TRBJ2-3; D may correspond to TRBD1 or TRBD2 (5 bases each). Germline CDR1 and CDR2: DFQATT and SNEGSKA (reference sequence). The V end lost 0 bases, the J end lost 5 bases, and 18 bases lay between the germline ends. The CDR3 length is 16 residues. CDR3 protein: CSAREESGGEGDTQYF. CDR3 coding DNA: TGCAGTGCTAGAGAAGAGAGTGGGGGTGAGGGAGATACGCAGTATTTT.

The rearrangement uses TRBV29-1 and TRBJ1-2; D is undetermined. V lost 4 bases to trimming and J lost 3 bases, with 6 bases between them. There are 11 residues in the CDR3. Germline-derived CDR1 and CDR2 are SQVTM and ANQGSEA. The CDR3, as DNA: TGCAGCGTTGTTCTCGACTATGGCTACACCTTC. It yields the protein CSVVLDYGYTF. The full variable domain, in which reference TRBV29-1 and TRBJ1-2 provide the parts outside the CDR3, is SAVISQKPSRDICQRGTSLTIQCQVDSQVTMMFWYRQQPGQSLTLIATANQGSEATYESGFVIDKFPISRPNLTFSTLTVSNMSPEDSSIYLCSVVLDYGYTFGSGTRLTVV.

This clonotype appeared many times. The chain employs TRBV7-6 and TRBJ2-7; 10 bases agree with TRBD2. The germline V gene has CDR1 SGHVS and CDR2 FNYEAQ. This CDR3 is 16 amino acids long. With 4 bases clipped from V and 0 bases from J, the junction kept 6 bases outside the gene matches. The CDR3 nucleotides read TGTGCCAGCAGCTCCACTAGCGGGATGAGCTCCTACGAGCAGTACTTC. Residues: CASSSTSGMSSYEQYF.

In the case of this clonotype: Its ends do not fully match the called genes, so a read error is possible. The gene calls are TRBV29-1 and TRBJ1-6; tentative D call: TRBD1 (6 bases). This CDR3 is 15 amino acids long. CDR1 SQVTM and CDR2 ANQGSEA come from the germline V gene. The CDR3 nucleotides read TGCGGCGTTGCGGGAGGTTTCGGGGGCGCGGGCCTCCTCCACTTT. It codes for CGVAGGFGGAGLLHF.

This clonotype was counted only a few times. This chain uses TRBV2 with TRBJ2-5; TRBD2 is a possible D gene (6 bases). This CDR3 comprises 13 residues. The germline gives CDR1 SNHLY, CDR2 FYNNEI. Trimming removed 8 bases at V and 9 bases at J, with 19 bases between. CDR3 in amino acids: CASRTWGGQPQYF. CDR3 coding DNA: TGTGCCAGCCGTACGTGGGGAGGTCAGCCCCAGTACTTC.

J is TRBJ2-7 and V is TRBV7-9; a possible D gene is TRBD2 (6 bases). The V end was cut by 2 bases, the J end by 7 bases, with 27 bases between. The CDR3 sequence is 18 residues long. Germline lookup yields CDR1 SEHNR and CDR2 FQNEAQ (reference sequence). For the CDR3, the DNA is TGTGCCAGCAGCTTAACCCCTAGCGATGGCTATCTTACGCGGGAGCAGTACTTC. Translated: CASSLTPSDGYLTREQYF.

The rearrangement links TRBV29-1 to TRBJ1-1, with D tentatively TRBD1 (6 bases). V shed 6 bases and J shed 5 bases, with 13 bases lying between them. The germline gives CDR1 SQVTM, CDR2 ANQGSEA. The CDR3 runs to 12 residues. In nucleotides, the CDR3 is TGCAGCGTCAGGTGGCAGGGGACTGAAGCTTTCTTT. Amino acid sequence: CSVRWQGTEAFF.

Note on this clonotype: An end of the junction does not agree with germline; a read error may underlie this. The chain recombines TRBV9 with TRBJ1-1, with 9 nucleotides matching TRBD1. The CDR3 has 15 residues. From germline, CDR1 is SGDLS and CDR2 YYNGEE. CDR3 loop: CAGSLNRGRSTEAFF. DNA for the CDR3: TGTGCCGGCAGCTTAAACAGGGGGCGTAGCACTGAAGCTTTCTTT. Full variable domain (remainder filled in from reference TRBV9 and TRBJ1-1): DSGVTQTPKHLITATGQRVTLRCSPRSGDLSVYWYQQSLDQGLQFLIQYYNGEERAKGNILERFSAQQFPDLHSELNLSSLELGDSALYFCAGSLNRGRSTEAFFGQGTRLTVV.

This clonotype appeared many times. This sequence joins TRBV5-4 and TRBJ2-2; no firm D call. This CDR3 has 12 residues. Trimming took off 1 base at V and 9 bases at J, with 7 bases between the two ends. Germline lookup yields CDR1 SGHNT and CDR2 YYREEE (reference sequence). CDR3 protein: CASSLTGRELFF. In DNA, the CDR3 is TGTGCCAGCAGCTTGACTGGACGGGAGCTGTTTTTT.

This clonotype was recorded many times. V and J are TRBV7-2 and TRBJ1-1; D is ambiguous. The CDR3 is made up of 12 amino acids. V lost 0 bases to trimming and J lost 7 bases, with 6 bases between them. Germline V CDR1 and CDR2: SGHTA, FQGNSA. CDR3 nucleotide sequence: TGTGCCAGCAGCTTAGCGCGTCGTGAAGCTTTCTTT. Its protein is CASSLARREAFF.

This sequence joins TRBV25-1 and TRBJ2-2; D is uncertain. CDR1 MGHDK and CDR2 SYGVNS come from the germline V gene. The CDR3 is made up of 13 amino acids. The CDR3 DNA reads as TGTGCTAGAGTGACGGCCACTTACGGGGAGCTGTTTTTT. This sequence encodes CARVTATYGELFF.

This chain connects TRBV29-1 to TRBJ1-2, with D perhaps TRBD1 (5 bases). Germline loops: CDR1 SQVTM, CDR2 ANQGSEA. The V end lost 1 base, the J end lost 8 bases, and 14 bases lay between the germline ends. The CDR3 has 13 residues. The CDR3 nucleotides are TGCAGCGTTGAAGGCGGGGGGTCGGGCGGCTACACCTTC. Translation: CSVEGGGSGGYTF.

The V and J genes are TRBV20-1 and TRBJ2-2; possibly TRBD1 or TRBD2 for D (5 bases each). The germline V and J ends were trimmed by 6 bases and 0 bases, with 11 bases remaining between them. Germline V CDR1 and CDR2: DFQATT, SNEGSKA (reference sequence). The CDR3 totals 14 residues. DNA for the CDR3: TGCAGTGCCGACGGGGCAACGAACACCGGGGAGCTGTTTTTT. It yields the protein CSADGATNTGELFF.

This clonotype occurred a few times. The gene calls are TRBV19 and TRBJ2-5, with 12 bases lining up with TRBD2. The V and J ends lost 5 bases and 1 base, in that order; junction bases with no gene match: 5. Germline V gene data show CDR1 as LNHDA and CDR2 as SQIVND (reference sequence). The CDR3 sequence is 16 residues long. The CDR3: CASSRTSGVSQETQYF. CDR3 nucleotides: TGTGCCAGTAGTCGGACTAGCGGGGTCTCCCAAGAGACCCAGTACTTC.

The count of this clonotype is one. The J gene is TRBJ2-3, the V gene TRBV7-9; a weak D match, TRBD1 (5 bases). The germline V and J ends were trimmed by 3 bases and 5 bases, with 9 bases remaining between them. The length of the CDR3 is 13 residues. CDR1 is SEHNR and CDR2 is FQNEAQ in the germline V gene (reference sequence). The CDR3 coding sequence is TGTGCCAGCAGCTTCGAAGGGGAAGATACGCAGTATTTT. Translated: CASSFEGEDTQYF.

With regard to this clonotype: Germline is not matched at one junction end, which may reflect a read error. The chain combines TRBV4-3 with TRBJ2-7; tentatively, D is TRBD1 or TRBD2 (5 bases each). This CDR3 has 15 amino acids. Per the germline V gene, CDR1 is LGHNA and CDR2 is YSLEER. This chain's CDR3 is CASSLGVQGSYEQYF. For the CDR3, the DNA is TGCGCCAGTAGCCTGGGGGTCCAAGGGTCCTACGAGCAGTACTTC.

The V call is TRBV29-1, the J call TRBJ2-7, with 10 nucleotides matching TRBD2. The J call may be in error: the DNA end matches TRBJ2-1 better. CDR1 and CDR2 (germline): SQVTM, ANQGSEA. The CDR3 is made up of 18 amino acids. The DNA of the CDR3 is TGCAGCGTTGAGGGCGTAGCGAGCGGGAGGGCCGCCTACAATGAGCAGTTCTTC. It translates to CSVEGVASGRAAYNEQFF.

The sample holds a few counts of this clonotype. The chain recombines TRBV19 with TRBJ2-5; 12 nucleotides match TRBD2. V dropped 3 bases and J dropped 4; count of bases not matched to a gene: 3. From germline, CDR1 is LNHDA and CDR2 SQIVND (reference sequence). The CDR3 consists of 15 residues. The CDR3 reads CASSMILAGGETQYF. DNA for the CDR3: TGTGCCAGTAGTATGATACTAGCGGGAGGAGAGACCCAGTACTTC.

In its sample, this clonotype was seen many times. CDR3 coding DNA: TGTGCCAGCAGACTAGGGGGGGGAAGTACTGAAGCTTTCTTT. Translated: CASRLGGGSTEAFF. V and J are TRBV2 and TRBJ1-1; perhaps TRBD1 as D (6 bases). V was clipped by 6 bases and J by 5 bases, with 16 bases between them. Germline lookup yields CDR1 SNHLY and CDR2 FYNNEI. There are 14 residues in the CDR3.

Here the CDR3 reads CATSSLGTANQPQYF. The DNA for the CDR3 is TGTGCCACCAGCAGCCTCGGGACAGCGAATCAGCCCCAGTACTTC. This sequence joins TRBV15 and TRBJ2-5; TRBD1 matches 7 bases. V lost 3 bases, J lost 9 bases, and 13 bases stayed unmatched. Germline V gene lookup returns CDR1 LNHNV and CDR2 YYDKDF (reference sequence). This CDR3 is built from 15 residues.

The J gene is TRBJ1-1, the V gene TRBV25-1, with 9 bases matching TRBD1. CDR3 length equals 16 residues. Unmatched junction bases numbered 12, after V lost 5 bases and J lost 5 bases. The V gene's germline CDR1 is MGHDK and CDR2 SYGVNS. CDR3 region: CASSSTGQGTRTEAFF. CDR3 bases: TGTGCCAGCAGTTCCACGGGACAGGGAACCCGGACTGAAGCTTTCTTT. The full variable domain, rest sourced from reference TRBV25-1 and TRBJ1-1, is EADIYQTPRYLVIGTGKKITLECSQTMGHDKMYWYQQDPGMELHLIHYSYGVNSTEKGDLSSESTVSRIRTEHFPLTLESARPSHTSQYLCASSSTGQGTRTEAFFGQGTRLTVV.

The rearrangement links TRBV19 to TRBJ1-1; 9 bases map to TRBD1. J gave up 2 bases and V 11 bases, and 12 bases lay outside the gene matches. Germline CDR1 reads LNHDA; CDR2 reads SQIVND (reference sequence). The CDR3 loop spans 15 amino acids. The CDR3 region is CAWRGGDRDNTEAFF. In DNA form, the CDR3 reads TGTGCCTGGAGAGGGGGGGACAGGGATAACACTGAAGCTTTCTTT. Variable domain in full (rest from reference TRBV19 and TRBJ1-1): DGGITQSPKYLFRKEGQNVTLSCEQNLNHDAMYWYRQDPGQGLRLIYYSQIVNDFQKGDIAEGYSVSREKKESFPLTVTSAQKNPTAFYLCAWRGGDRDNTEAFFGQGTRLTVV.

On this clonotype itself: One junction end does not reproduce the germline sequence, and a read error may be involved. This chain uses TRBV5-5 with TRBJ2-7; 9 nucleotides match TRBD2. The CDR3 is 15 residues long. Germline loops: CDR1 SGHKS, CDR2 YYEKEE (reference sequence). CDR3 residues: CVSSLVSSGAYEQYF. CDR3 in DNA: TGTGTCAGCAGCTTGGTTTCTAGCGGGGCCTACGAGCAGTACTTC. The whole variable domain, remainder taken from reference TRBV5-5 and TRBJ2-7, is DAGVTQSPTHLIKTRGQQVTLRCSPISGHKSVSWYQQVLGQGPQFIFQYYEKEERGRGNFPDRFSARQFPNYSSELNVNALLLGDSALYLCVSSLVSSGAYEQYFGPGTRLTVT.